The sample holds many counts of the clone carrying this T cell receptor beta chain. Time point in this sample: longitudinal time-point 3. The unsorted libraries were produced from 2 million PBMCs held at -80 C. Synthesis of cDNA was accomplished via 5'RACE employing 10-nucleotide random UMIs. TCRdb called the 5' RACE reads again in MiXCR, with one record for every CDR3 protein. This sample yields about 84,000 distinct CDR3 sequences, of which about 4.3% are seen a single time; over 5.5% belongs to the top ten. The sample belongs to a study of neurological immune-mediated disorders. This CDR3 has 14 residues. Trimming took 0 bases from V and 6 from J, leaving 12 bases between them. Germline V lookup: CDR1 SEHNR, CDR2 FQNEAQ (reference sequence).

The specimen sequenced was PBMCs. The clonotype was recovered from a woman aged 55 to 70 with multiple sclerosis. The chain couples TRBV7-9 to TRBJ2-7; no firm D call. The CDR3, as DNA: TGTGCCAGCAGCTTAGCCAGGCCCCCGGGCGAGCAGTACTTC. Residues: CASSLARPPGEQYF.